The 4 T cell receptor beta chains presented below share a single source sample, sequenced in a study of CD8 T cells in ankylosing spondylitis. TCRdb reprocessed the 5' RACE reads with MiXCR, giving one entry per CDR3 protein. The data hold fewer than 250,000 distinct CDR3 sequences, with 10% to 13% observed a single time. The sequencing sample was made of blood, either unsorted or a sorted T cell fraction (not recorded which). These receptors were taken from a male donor with ankylosing spondylitis or in good health (not recorded which).

This clonotype occurred many times. The rearrangement links TRBV20-1 to TRBJ2-5; 9 bases are a match to TRBD2. This CDR3 contains 15 residues. Germline lookup yields CDR1 DFQATT and CDR2 SNEGSKA (reference sequence). V lost 3 bases and J lost 2; bases outside the gene matches: 7. CDR3 protein: CSASLAGLFQETQYF. In DNA, the CDR3 is TGCAGTGCTAGTCTAGCGGGGCTTTTTCAAGAGACCCAGTACTTC.

This clonotype showed up many times. J is TRBJ2-7 and V is TRBV20-1, with 16 bases identical to TRBD2. Germline V gene lookup returns CDR1 DFQATT and CDR2 SNEGSKA (reference sequence). CDR3 length: 15 residues. V lost 5 bases and J lost 6; bases outside the gene matches: 7. CDR3 sequence reads: CSASPGTSGRAEQYF. As DNA, the CDR3 is TGCAGTGCTTCCCCCGGGACTAGCGGGAGGGCCGAGCAGTACTTC.

This clonotype was seen ten or more times. The V call is TRBV2, the J call TRBJ2-2; unclear D gene. Germline assignment: CDR1 SNHLY and CDR2 FYNNEI. V lost 7 bases, J lost 6 bases, and 18 bases lay in between. The CDR3 loop spans 15 amino acids. In nucleotides, the CDR3 is TGTGCCAGCACCAAGGGTCCTTCCGAGTCCGGGGAGCTGTTTTTT. Its translation is CASTKGPSESGELFF. The full variable domain, completed using reference TRBV2 and TRBJ2-2, is EPEVTQTPSHQVTQMGQEVILRCVPISNHLYFYWYRQILGQKVEFLVSFYNNEISEKSEIFDDQFSVERPDGSNFTLKIRSTKLEDSAMYFCASTKGPSESGELFFGEGSRLTVL.

This clonotype was found many times. This chain connects TRBV12-3 or TRBV12-4 to TRBJ2-3; the D call may be TRBD1 or TRBD2 (5 bases each). The V and J ends lost 6 bases and 0 bases respectively, with 13 bases between them. The CDR3 has 15 amino acids. The DNA of the CDR3 is TGTGCCAGCAGACCCTTCGGGGCTAGCACAGATACGCAGTATTTT. It encodes CASRPFGASTDTQYF.